The 16 T cell receptor beta chains below all came from one sample that was sequenced in a study of response to subunit inactivated influenza vaccine. Each CDR3 protein is one row after TCRdb ran MiXCR on the RT-PCR reads. The sample lists more than 700,000 distinct CDR3 sequences; about 20% were seen once. Sequencing was performed on PBMCs from blood, taken roughly 5 days after vaccination. The receptors were sampled from a man between 50 and 59 years old who received an inactivated influenza vaccine.

The chain carries TRBV4-3 and TRBJ2-3; D remains ambiguous. Germline CDR1 LGHNA, CDR2 YSLEER. V was shortened by 0 bases and J by 3 bases, with 10 bases between the two germline ends. The length of the CDR3 is 15 residues. Written as DNA, the CDR3 is TGCGCCAGCAGCCAAGATTATGGAACTACAGATACGCAGTATTTT. The encoded protein is CASSQDYGTTDTQYF.

The V call is TRBV4-3, the J call TRBJ2-6; 7 bases are a match to TRBD1. This CDR3 contains 18 residues. The germline gives CDR1 LGHNA, CDR2 YSLEER. The V gene end was trimmed by 4 bases and the J gene end by 0 bases; junction bases not matched to a gene: 9. The CDR3 spells CASSPTRGKNSGANVLTF. CDR3 DNA sequence: TGCGCCAGCAGCCCTACCAGGGGGAAAAACTCTGGGGCCAACGTCCTGACTTTC.

The table lists this clonotype with a few counts. The chain links TRBV4-1 to TRBJ2-5, with 9 bases that match TRBD1. Per the germline V gene, CDR1 is MGHRA and CDR2 is YSYEKL. This CDR3 region has 13 residues. Trimming at V came to 0 bases and at J to 9 bases, leaving 2 bases not matched to a gene. The CDR3 reads CASSQDWDRAQYF. As DNA, the CDR3 is TGCGCCAGCAGCCAAGATTGGGACAGGGCCCAGTACTTC.

Ten or more counts support this clonotype. One end of the junction does not line up with germline, which may come from a read error. The J gene is TRBJ2-2, the V gene TRBV27; the match to TRBD2 covers 11 bases. The CDR3 extends over 16 amino acids. The germline V gene has CDR1 MNHEY and CDR2 SMNVEV (reference sequence). The CDR3 reads CASSLSGTSGTGELFF. CDR3 sequence (DNA): TGTGCCAGCAGTCTATCGGGGACTAGCGGCACCGGGGAGCTGTTTTTT.

In its sample, this clonotype was seen many times. The CDR3 DNA is TGTGCCAGCAGCTTAGTGGAACTAGCCTACGAGCAGTACTTC. Translating it yields CASSLVELAYEQYF. The genes are TRBV7-8 and TRBJ2-7, with D perhaps TRBD2 (5 bases). Germline loops: CDR1 SGHVS, CDR2 FQNEAQ. The CDR3 spans 14 residues. Trimming took 1 base from V and 2 from J, leaving 9 bases between them.

This clonotype was seen only a few times. The chain uses TRBV20-1 and TRBJ1-1, with 8 nucleotides matching TRBD1. CDR1 DFQATT and CDR2 SNEGSKA come from the germline V gene (reference sequence). There are 14 residues in the CDR3. J lost 5 bases, V lost 3 bases, and 8 bases had no gene match. The CDR3 protein is CSARPTGVRTEAFF. In DNA form, the CDR3 reads TGCAGTGCTAGGCCGACAGGGGTGAGGACTGAAGCTTTCTTT.

This clonotype was observed a few times. The chain uses TRBV2 and TRBJ2-2, with 7 bases that match TRBD2. J gave up 5 bases and V 10 bases, and 7 bases lay outside the gene matches. The CDR3 runs 13 residues. Germline V gives CDR1 SNHLY, CDR2 FYNNEI. CDR3 residues: CATKSGATGELFF. The CDR3 DNA follows: TGTGCCACCAAGAGCGGGGCTACCGGGGAGCTGTTTTTT.

The chain is built from TRBV12-3 or TRBV12-4 and TRBJ1-3; D uncertain. Deletions cut 6 bases from V and 0 bases from J, with 12 bases between. The CDR3 sequence is 15 residues long. DNA for the CDR3: TGTGCCAGCAGCCCCAGGCTCGCCTCTGGAAACACCATATATTTT. Translating gives CASSPRLASGNTIYF.

This clonotype appeared a few times. The chain couples TRBV5-4 to TRBJ2-2; D not certain. This CDR3 region has 12 residues. Trimming pared 4 bases from V and 6 bases from J, leaving 7 bases between. Germline V gene sequence: CDR1 SGHNT, CDR2 YYREEE (reference sequence). The CDR3 nucleotides are TGTGCCAGCAGCCCAACCTCCGGGGAGCTGTTTTTT. Protein product: CASSPTSGELFF. Full variable domain (remainder filled in from reference TRBV5-4 and TRBJ2-2): ETGVTQSPTHLIKTRGQQVTLRCSSQSGHNTVSWYQQALGQGPQFIFQYYREEENGRGNFPPRFSGLQFPNYSSELNVNALELDDSALYLCASSPTSGELFFGEGSRLTVL.

For the CDR3, the DNA is TGCAGTGCTATTTTTGGGAATTCCCACGAGCAGTACTTC. Its translation is CSAIFGNSHEQYF. This rearrangement joins TRBV20-1 to TRBJ2-7; D is ambiguous. The V and J ends lost 4 bases and 5 bases respectively, with 15 bases between them. Per germline, CDR1 DFQATT and CDR2 SNEGSKA (reference sequence). The CDR3 contains 13 residues.

In this sample, this clonotype turned up once. This chain connects TRBV7-2 to TRBJ2-5, with TRBD2 identical over 11 bases. V lost 1 base, J lost 9 bases, and 10 bases stayed unmatched. The CDR3 totals 16 residues. Germline V gives CDR1 SGHTA, CDR2 FQGNSA. CDR3 DNA: TGTGCCAGCAGCTTAGTAGGGACTAGCGGCACCCGGTCCCAGTACTTC. Protein product: CASSLVGTSGTRSQYF.

This clonotype was picked up many times. This chain connects TRBV5-1 to TRBJ1-6; D remains unclear. The CDR3 loop spans 12 amino acids. Germline V gene data show CDR1 as SGHRS and CDR2 as YFSETQ. The V end was cut by 6 bases, the J end by 6 bases, with 7 bases between. In nucleotides, the CDR3 is TGCGCCAGCACGGAGGGTAATTCACCCCTCCACTTT. Translating gives CASTEGNSPLHF.

This clonotype appeared a few times. The chain couples TRBV14 to TRBJ2-5, with D perhaps TRBD2 (6 bases). The CDR3 consists of 15 residues. In germline, CDR1 is SGHDN, CDR2 FVKESK. V was clipped by 5 bases and J by 5 bases, with 18 bases between them. The CDR3, as DNA: TGTGCCAGCAGCAAAGTACTAGCAGCCGCGGAGACCCAGTACTTC. The encoded protein is CASSKVLAAAETQYF.

V gene TRBV24-1 combines with J gene TRBJ2-1; TRBD1 might be the D (5 bases). The CDR3 covers 17 residues. Germline values: CDR1 KGHDR, CDR2 SFDVKD. Trimming left V 4 bases short and J 0 bases short, with 15 bases between. CDR3 sequence: CATSDQQQGSSYNEQFF. The CDR3 coding sequence is TGTGCCACCAGTGACCAACAGCAGGGTAGCTCCTACAATGAGCAGTTCTTC.

The sample holds a few counts of this clonotype. This chain links TRBV7-9 with TRBJ2-7; 10 nucleotides line up with TRBD2. Unmatched junction bases numbered 11, after V lost 0 bases and J lost 9 bases. The CDR3 consists of 16 residues. Germline CDR1 and CDR2: SEHNR and FQNEAQ (reference sequence). For the CDR3, the DNA is TGTGCCAGCAGCTTAGCTGCTAGCGGGAGACAACTTGGGCAGTACTTC. It specifies CASSLAASGRQLGQYF.

As concerns this clonotype: Relative to the germline gene, one junction end is altered; a read error may explain this. This rearrangement joins TRBV6-2 or TRBV6-3 to TRBJ1-5, with 8 positions matching TRBD1. The CDR3 is 14 residues long. Germline assignment: CDR1 MNHEY and CDR2 SVGEGT. The CDR3, as DNA: TGTGCCAGCGGCGGACAGGGTGGGAATCAGTCCCAGCATTTT. Encoded protein: CASGGQGGNQSQHF.